The entry that follows covers one T cell receptor (beta chain) sequence. This specimen comes from a study of blood T cell repertoires in COVID-19. In the study overall: T cells, B-cell-depleted T cells, or PBMCs provided the cDNA or gDNA that served as material.

Original processing methods: Scientists estimated how many nucleated cells there were by amplifying reference gene primers. Sequencing used immunoSEQ multiplex PCR; TCRdb keeps in-frame clones, though not all of them. The V and J calls and the clone size are those of that table, but D and trimming were determined from the DNA. The data show over 150,000 clones, 81% seen once. The V segment lost 4 bases and the J segment 1 base; nucleotides outside the gene matches: 6. CDR3 length: 17 residues. Germline CDR1 and CDR2: SGHNT and YYREEE (reference sequence). This sequence joins TRBV5-4 and TRBJ2-2; TRBD1 matches 11 bases. Sequencing used peripheral blood. The clonotype originates from an elderly woman with COVID-19, enrolled during active disease. The DNA for the CDR3 is TGTGCCAGCAGCCCCCCCGGGACAGGGGGGAACACCGGGGAGCTGTTTTTT. Translating gives CASSPPGTGGNTGELFF.